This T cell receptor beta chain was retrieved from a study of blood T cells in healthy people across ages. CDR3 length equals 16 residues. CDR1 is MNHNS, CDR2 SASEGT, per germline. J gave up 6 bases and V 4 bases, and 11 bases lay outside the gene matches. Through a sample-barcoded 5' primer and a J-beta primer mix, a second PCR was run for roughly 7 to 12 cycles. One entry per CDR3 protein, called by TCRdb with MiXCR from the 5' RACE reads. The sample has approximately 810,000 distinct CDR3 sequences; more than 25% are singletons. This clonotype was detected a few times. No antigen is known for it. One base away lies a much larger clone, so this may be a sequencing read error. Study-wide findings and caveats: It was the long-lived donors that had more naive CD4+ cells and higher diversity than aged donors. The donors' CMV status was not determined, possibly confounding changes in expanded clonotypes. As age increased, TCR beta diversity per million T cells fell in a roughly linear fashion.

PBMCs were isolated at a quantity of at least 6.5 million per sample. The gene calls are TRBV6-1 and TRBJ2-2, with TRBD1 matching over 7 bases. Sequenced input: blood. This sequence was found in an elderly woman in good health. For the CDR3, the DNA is TGTGCCAGCAGTGCCGAGGACAGGTATCTTCCCGGGGAGCTGTTTTTT. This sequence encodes CASSAEDRYLPGELFF.